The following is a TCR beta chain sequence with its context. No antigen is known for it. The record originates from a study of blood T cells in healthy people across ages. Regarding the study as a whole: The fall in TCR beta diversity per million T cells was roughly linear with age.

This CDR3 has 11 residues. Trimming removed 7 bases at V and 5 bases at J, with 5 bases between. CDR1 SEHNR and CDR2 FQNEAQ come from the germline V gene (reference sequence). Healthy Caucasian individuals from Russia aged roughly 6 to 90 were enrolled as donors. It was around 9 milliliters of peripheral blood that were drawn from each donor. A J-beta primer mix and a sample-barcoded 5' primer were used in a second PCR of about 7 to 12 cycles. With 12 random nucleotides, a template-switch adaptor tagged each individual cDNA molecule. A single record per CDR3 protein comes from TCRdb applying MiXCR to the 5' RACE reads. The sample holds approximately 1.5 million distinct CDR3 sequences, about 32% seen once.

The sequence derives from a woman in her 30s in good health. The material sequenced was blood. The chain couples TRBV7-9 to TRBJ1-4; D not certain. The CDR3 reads CASTENEKLFF. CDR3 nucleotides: TGTGCCAGCACCGAAAATGAAAAACTGTTTTTT.